This T cell receptor beta chain comes out of a study of OX40 agonist ivuxolimab in advanced cancers. Generated by immunoSEQ multiplex PCR, the TCRdb table keeps only in-frame clones and is missing some. The sample consists of 40,000 to 65,000 clones, roughly 84% of them appearing once. CDR3 length equals 17 residues. Losses at the gene ends were 3 bases for V and 4 bases for J; bases not matched to a gene: 7. This sequence joins TRBV5-3 and TRBJ2-1; 13 bases match TRBD2. TRBV5-3 is flagged as an ORF with uncertain function. The clonotype originates from an adult with an advanced solid tumor such as melanoma, head and neck, liver or kidney cancer. The sample in question was CD4+ or CD8+ T cells sorted from blood, obtained in a trial of the OX40 agonist ivuxolimab. This CDR3 reads CARSSCGLAGEYNEQFF. CDR3 DNA sequence: TGTGCCAGAAGCTCCTGTGGACTAGCGGGAGAATACAATGAGCAGTTCTTC.